This entry is about one T cell receptor beta chain. The source of the sample is a study of blood T cell repertoires in COVID-19. Overall study: COVID-19 samples, acute and convalescent, were from the United States, Italy and Spain. The cDNA or gDNA used as material had been derived from T cells, B-cell-depleted T cells, or PBMCs.

V dropped 2 bases and J dropped 4 bases, with 9 bases sitting between them. This CDR3 contains 13 residues. In the source study's methods: Estimates of nucleated cell counts were drawn from the amplification of reference gene primers. TCRdb keeps only in-frame clones here, not all; method: immunoSEQ multiplex PCR. V and J calls and clone size are those listed in that table; D and trimming were worked out from the DNA. The data contain about 92,000 clones, about 89% of them seen just once; the ten biggest clones take up about 1.8%. The gene calls are TRBV12-3 or TRBV12-4 and TRBJ2-7; D call uncertain. Sample: peripheral blood. This clonotype was sampled from a human donor with active COVID-19. The donor label of this sample is uncertain. CDR3 sequence (DNA): TGTGCCAGCAGTTTAATGCGCATTTACGAGCAGTACTTC. Translation: CASSLMRIYEQYF.